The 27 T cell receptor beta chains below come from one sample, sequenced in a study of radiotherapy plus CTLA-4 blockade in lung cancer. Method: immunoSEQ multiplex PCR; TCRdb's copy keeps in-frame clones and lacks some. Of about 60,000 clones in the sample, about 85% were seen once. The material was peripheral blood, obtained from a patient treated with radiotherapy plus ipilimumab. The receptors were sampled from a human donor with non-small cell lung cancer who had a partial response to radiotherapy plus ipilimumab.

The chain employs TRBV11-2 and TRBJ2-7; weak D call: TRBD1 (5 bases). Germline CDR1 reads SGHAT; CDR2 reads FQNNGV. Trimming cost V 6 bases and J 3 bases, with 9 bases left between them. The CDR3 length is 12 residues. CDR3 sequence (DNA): TGTGCCAGCAGTTCCCAGGGCTACGAGCAGTACTTC. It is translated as CASSSQGYEQYF.

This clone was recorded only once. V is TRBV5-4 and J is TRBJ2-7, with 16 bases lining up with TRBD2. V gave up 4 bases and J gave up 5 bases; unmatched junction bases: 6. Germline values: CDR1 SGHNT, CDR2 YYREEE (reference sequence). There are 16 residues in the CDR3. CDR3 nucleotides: TGTGCCAGCAGCCCGGGACTAGCGGGAGGGGCCCACGAGCAGTACTTC. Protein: CASSPGLAGGAHEQYF.

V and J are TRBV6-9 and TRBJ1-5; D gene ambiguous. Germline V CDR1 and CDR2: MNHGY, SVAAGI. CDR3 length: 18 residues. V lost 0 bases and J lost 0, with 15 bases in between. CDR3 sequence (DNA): TGTGCCAGCAGTTATTCCACACCCCGACACCCTAGCAATCAGCCCCAGCATTTT. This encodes CASSYSTPRHPSNQPQHF.

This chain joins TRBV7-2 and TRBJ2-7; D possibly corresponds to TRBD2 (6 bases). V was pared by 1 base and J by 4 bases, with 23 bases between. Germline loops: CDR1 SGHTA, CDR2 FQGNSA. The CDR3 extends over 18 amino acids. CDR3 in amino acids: CASSLVKGPGVGSYEQYF. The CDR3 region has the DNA TGTGCCAGCAGCTTAGTGAAAGGTCCGGGGGTTGGGTCTTACGAGCAGTACTTC.

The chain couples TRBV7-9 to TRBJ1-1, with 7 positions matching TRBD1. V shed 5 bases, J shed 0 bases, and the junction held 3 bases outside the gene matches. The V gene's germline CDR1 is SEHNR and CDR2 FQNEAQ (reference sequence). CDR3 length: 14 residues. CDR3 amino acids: CASSPGGLNTEAFF. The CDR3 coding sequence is TGTGCCAGCAGCCCAGGGGGACTGAACACTGAAGCTTTCTTT.

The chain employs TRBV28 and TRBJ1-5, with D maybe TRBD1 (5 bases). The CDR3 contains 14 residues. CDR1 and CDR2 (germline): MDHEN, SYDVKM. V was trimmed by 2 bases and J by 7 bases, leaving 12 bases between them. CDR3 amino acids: CASSLGRVRQPQHF. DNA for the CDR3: TGTGCCAGCAGTTTAGGCAGGGTTCGGCAGCCCCAGCATTTT.

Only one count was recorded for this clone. CDR3 coding DNA: TGTGCCAGTAGGAGGGGAGACAGGGGATATTCTGGAAACACCATATATTTT. It encodes CASRRGDRGYSGNTIYF. V is TRBV19 and J is TRBJ1-3, with 8 bases that match TRBD1. Germline V lookup: CDR1 LNHDA, CDR2 SQIVND (reference sequence). This CDR3 contains 17 residues. The V gene end was trimmed by 6 bases and the J gene end by 1 base; junction bases not matched to a gene: 11.

The CDR3 sequence is CASSPTGGSRSYEQYF. CDR3 nucleotide sequence: TGTGCCAGCAGCCCGACTGGCGGGAGTAGGTCCTACGAGCAGTACTTC. V is TRBV7-2 and J is TRBJ2-7, with 7 bases that match TRBD2. The V segment lost 5 bases and the J segment 1 base; nucleotides outside the gene matches: 11. CDR3 length: 16 amino acids. Germline lookup yields CDR1 SGHTA and CDR2 FQGNSA.

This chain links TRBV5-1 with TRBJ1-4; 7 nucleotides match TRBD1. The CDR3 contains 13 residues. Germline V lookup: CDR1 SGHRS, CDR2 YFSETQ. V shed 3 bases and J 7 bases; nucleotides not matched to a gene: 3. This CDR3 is CASSSDRSEKLFF. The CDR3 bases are TGCGCCAGCAGCTCGGACAGGAGTGAAAAACTGTTTTTT.

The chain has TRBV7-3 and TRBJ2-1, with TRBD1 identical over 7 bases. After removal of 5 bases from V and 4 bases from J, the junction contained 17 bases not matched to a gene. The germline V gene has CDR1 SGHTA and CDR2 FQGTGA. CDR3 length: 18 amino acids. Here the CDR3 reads CASSPRSDRDRVYNEQFF. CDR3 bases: TGTGCCAGCAGCCCAAGATCGGACCGGGACAGAGTTTACAATGAGCAGTTCTTC.

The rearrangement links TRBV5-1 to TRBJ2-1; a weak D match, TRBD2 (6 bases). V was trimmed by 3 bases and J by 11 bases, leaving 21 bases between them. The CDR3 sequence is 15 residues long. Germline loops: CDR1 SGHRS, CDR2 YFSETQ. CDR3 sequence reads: CASSSRGGTEVKQFF. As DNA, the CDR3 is TGCGCCAGCAGCTCAAGGGGCGGGACCGAGGTCAAGCAGTTCTTC. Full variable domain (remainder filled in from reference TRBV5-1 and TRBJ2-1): KAGVTQTPRYLIKTRGQQVTLSCSPISGHRSVSWYQQTPGQGLQFLFEYFSETQRNKGNFPGRFSGRQFSNSRSEMNVSTLELGDSALYLCASSSRGGTEVKQFFGPGTRLTVL.

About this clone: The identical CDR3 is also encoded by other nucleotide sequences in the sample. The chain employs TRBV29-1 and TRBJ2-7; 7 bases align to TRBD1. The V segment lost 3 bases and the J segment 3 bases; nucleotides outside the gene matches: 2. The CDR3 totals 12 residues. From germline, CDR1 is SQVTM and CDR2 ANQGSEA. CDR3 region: CSVDGTDYEQYF. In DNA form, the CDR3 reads TGCAGCGTTGACGGGACAGACTACGAGCAGTACTTC.

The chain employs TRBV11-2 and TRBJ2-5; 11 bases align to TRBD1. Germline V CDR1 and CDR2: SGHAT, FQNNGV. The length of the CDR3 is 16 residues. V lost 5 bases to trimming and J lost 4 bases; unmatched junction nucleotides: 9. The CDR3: CASSLGQGATGETQYF. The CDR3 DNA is TGTGCCAGCAGCCTCGGACAGGGGGCAACCGGAGAGACCCAGTACTTC.

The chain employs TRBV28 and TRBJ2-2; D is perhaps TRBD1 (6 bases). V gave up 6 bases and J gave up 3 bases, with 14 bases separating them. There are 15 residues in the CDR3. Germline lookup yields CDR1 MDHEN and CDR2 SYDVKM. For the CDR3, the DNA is TGTGCCAGCAGCTACCGGGACATCTACACCGGGGAGCTGTTTTTT. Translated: CASSYRDIYTGELFF.

The DNA for the CDR3 is TGTGCCAGCAGCCGGGACAGCATGAACACTGAAGCTTTCTTT. Protein sequence: CASSRDSMNTEAFF. The V and J genes are TRBV11-2 and TRBJ1-1, with TRBD1 matching 7 bases. V shed 5 bases and J 0 bases; nucleotides not matched to a gene: 3. The CDR3 runs 14 residues. The germline V gene encodes CDR1 SGHAT and CDR2 FQNNGV.

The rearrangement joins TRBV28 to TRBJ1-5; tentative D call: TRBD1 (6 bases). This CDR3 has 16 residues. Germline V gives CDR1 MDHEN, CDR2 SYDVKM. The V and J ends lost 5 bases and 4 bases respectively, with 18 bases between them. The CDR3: CASSIPGHSRNQPQHF. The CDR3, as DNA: TGTGCCAGCAGTATACCGGGACACTCAAGAAATCAGCCCCAGCATTTT.

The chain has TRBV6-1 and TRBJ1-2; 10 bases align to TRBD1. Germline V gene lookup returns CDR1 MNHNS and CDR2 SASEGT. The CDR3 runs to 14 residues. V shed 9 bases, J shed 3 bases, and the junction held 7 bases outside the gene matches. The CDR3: CASQGTGAYYGYTF. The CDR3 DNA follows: TGTGCCAGTCAAGGGACAGGGGCCTACTATGGCTACACCTTC.

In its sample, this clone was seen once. CDR3 amino acids: CASSGLADISYEQYF. In DNA, the CDR3 is TGTGCCAGCAGCGGACTAGCGGACATTTCCTACGAGCAGTACTTC. The chain links TRBV6-5 to TRBJ2-7; 10 bases align to TRBD2. CDR1 MNHEY and CDR2 SVGAGI come from the germline V gene. This CDR3 contains 15 residues. Trimming at V came to 6 bases and at J to 1 base, leaving 6 bases not matched to a gene.

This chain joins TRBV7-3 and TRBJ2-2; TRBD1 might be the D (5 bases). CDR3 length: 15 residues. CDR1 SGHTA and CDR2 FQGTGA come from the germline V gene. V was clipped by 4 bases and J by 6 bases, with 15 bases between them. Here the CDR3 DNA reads TGTGCCAGCAGCTCGCAGGGTGTATCTGCCGGGGAGCTGTTTTTT. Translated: CASSSQGVSAGELFF.

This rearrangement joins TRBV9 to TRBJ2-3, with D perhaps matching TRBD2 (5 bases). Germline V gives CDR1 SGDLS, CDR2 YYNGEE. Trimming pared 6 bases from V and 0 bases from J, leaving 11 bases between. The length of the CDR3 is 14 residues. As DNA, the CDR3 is TGTGCCAGCAAACCTAGCCCTAGCACAGATACGCAGTATTTT. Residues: CASKPSPSTDTQYF.

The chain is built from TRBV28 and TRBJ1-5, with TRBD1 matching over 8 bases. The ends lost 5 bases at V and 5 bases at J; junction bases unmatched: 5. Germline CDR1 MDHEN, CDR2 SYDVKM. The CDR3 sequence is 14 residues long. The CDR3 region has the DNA TGTGCCAGCAGTGTGGGACAGGTTTATCAGCCCCAGCATTTT. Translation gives CASSVGQVYQPQHF.

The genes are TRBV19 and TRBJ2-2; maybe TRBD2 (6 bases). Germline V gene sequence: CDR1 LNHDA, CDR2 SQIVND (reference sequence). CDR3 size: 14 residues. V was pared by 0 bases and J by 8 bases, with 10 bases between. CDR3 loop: CASSIERGLGELFF. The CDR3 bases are TGTGCCAGTAGTATAGAGCGGGGTTTGGGGGAGCTGTTTTTT.

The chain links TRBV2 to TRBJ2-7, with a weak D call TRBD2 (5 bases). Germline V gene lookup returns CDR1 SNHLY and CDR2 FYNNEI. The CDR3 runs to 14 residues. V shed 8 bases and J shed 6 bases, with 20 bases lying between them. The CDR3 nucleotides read TGTGCCAGCGGCCAAGCGGTGGGGTTAGGCGAGCAGTACTTC. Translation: CASGQAVGLGEQYF.

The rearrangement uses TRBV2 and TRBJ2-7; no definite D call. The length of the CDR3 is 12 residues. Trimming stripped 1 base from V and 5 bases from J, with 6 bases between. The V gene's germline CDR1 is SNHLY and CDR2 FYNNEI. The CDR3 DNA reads TGTGCCAGCAGTGAAGTGGGCAACGAGCAGTACTTC. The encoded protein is CASSEVGNEQYF.

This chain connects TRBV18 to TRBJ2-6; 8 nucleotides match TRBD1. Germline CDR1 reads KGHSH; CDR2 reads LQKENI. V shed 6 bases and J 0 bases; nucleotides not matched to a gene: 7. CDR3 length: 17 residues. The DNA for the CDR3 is TGTGCCAGCTCCCAAGGACAGGGAAACTCTGGGGCCAACGTCCTGACTTTC. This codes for CASSQGQGNSGANVLTF.

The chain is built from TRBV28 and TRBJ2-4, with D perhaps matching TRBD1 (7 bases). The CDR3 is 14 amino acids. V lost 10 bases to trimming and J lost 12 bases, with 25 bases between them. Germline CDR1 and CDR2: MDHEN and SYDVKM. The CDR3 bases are TGTGCCACAGTTGAGCCCGGGACAGCGGGCAATCAGTACTTC. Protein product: CATVEPGTAGNQYF.

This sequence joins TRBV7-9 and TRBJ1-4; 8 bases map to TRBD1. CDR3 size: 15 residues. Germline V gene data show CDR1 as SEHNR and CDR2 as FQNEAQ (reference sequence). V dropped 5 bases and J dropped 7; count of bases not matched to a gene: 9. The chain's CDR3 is CASSPRTGRGEKLFF. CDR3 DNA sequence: TGTGCCAGCAGCCCGCGGACAGGGCGGGGTGAAAAACTGTTTTTT.